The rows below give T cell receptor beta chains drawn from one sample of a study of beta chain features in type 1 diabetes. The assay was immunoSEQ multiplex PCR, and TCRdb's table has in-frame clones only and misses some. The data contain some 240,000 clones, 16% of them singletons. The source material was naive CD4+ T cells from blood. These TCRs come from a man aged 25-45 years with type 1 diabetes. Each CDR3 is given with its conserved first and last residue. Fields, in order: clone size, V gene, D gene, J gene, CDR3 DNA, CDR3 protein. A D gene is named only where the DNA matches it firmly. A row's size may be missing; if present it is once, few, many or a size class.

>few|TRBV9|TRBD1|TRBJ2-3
TGTGCCAGCAGCGTCCAGGGGGCCCAAACAGATACGCAGTATTTT
CASSVQGAQTDTQYF
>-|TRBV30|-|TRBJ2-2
TGTGCCTGGACAGCCGGAACCGGGGAGCTGTTTTTT
CAWTAGTGELFF
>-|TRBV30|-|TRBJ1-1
TGTGCCTTTTCCGGGACCGTCGAAGCTTTCTTT
CAFSGTVEAFF
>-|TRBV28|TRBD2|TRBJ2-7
TGTGCCAGCAGTCCTGGCATGCGGGAGTCCTACGAGCAGTACTTC
CASSPGMRESYEQYF
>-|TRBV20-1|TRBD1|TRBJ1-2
TGCAGAGCCGGGACAGACTATGGCTACACCTTC
CRAGTDYGYTF
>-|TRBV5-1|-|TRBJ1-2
TGCGCCAGCAGCTTGGACGGGGAGCTCTATGGCTACACCTTC
CASSLDGELYGYTF
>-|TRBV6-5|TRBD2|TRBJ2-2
TGTGCCAGCACGTTAGCGGGAGCAACCGGGGAGCTGTTTTTT
CASTLAGATGELFF
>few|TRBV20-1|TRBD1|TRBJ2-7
TGCAGTGCCAGGGGGCTTGGCGAGCAGTACTTC
CSARGLGEQYF
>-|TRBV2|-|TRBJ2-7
TGTGCCAGCAGAAAGGACAGTTCCTACGAGCAGTACTTC
CASRKDSSYEQYF
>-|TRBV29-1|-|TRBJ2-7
TGCAGCGTTGAACGAGTACAGGGAGACGAGCAGTACTTC
CSVERVQGDEQYF
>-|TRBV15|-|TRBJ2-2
TGTGCCACCAGCGTAGGAGGAAGCGTCAACACCGGGGAGCTGTTTTTT
CATSVGGSVNTGELFF
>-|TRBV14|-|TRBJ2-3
TGTGCCAGCAGCCTTTTACTCACAGATACGCAGTATTTT
CASSLLLTDTQYF
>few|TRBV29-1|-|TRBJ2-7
TGCAGCGTTGGTGCAGGGGGGGTCGACGAGCAGTACTTC
CSVGAGGVDEQYF
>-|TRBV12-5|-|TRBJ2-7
TGTGCTAGTGGTTTGGTCGTCGGGACGACCTACCACGAGCAGTACTTC
CASGLVVGTTYHEQYF
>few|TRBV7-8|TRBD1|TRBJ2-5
TGTGCCAGCAGCGAAGGGACAGTCCAAGAGACCCAGTACTTC
CASSEGTVQETQYF
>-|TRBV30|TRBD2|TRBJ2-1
TGTGCCTGGAAAAATACCAGGACTAGCGGAGGGCGCAATGAGCAGTTCTTC
CAWKNTRTSGGRNEQFF
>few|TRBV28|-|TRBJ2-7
TGTGCCAGCAAAGGGGCAGACTACGAGCAGTACTTC
CASKGADYEQYF
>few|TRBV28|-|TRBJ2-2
TGTGCCAGCAGAGGGTCGGGAGCGGGCACCGGGGAGCTGTTTTTT
CASRGSGAGTGELFF
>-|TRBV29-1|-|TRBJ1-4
TGCAGCGTTGCAGGGGTAGGAGGCGAAAAACTGTTTTTT
CSVAGVGGEKLFF
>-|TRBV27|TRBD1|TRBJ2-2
TGTGCCAGCACCCCGGGGACAGGGGAAACCGGGGAGCTGTTTTTT
CASTPGTGETGELFF
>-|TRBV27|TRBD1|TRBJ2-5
TGTGCCAGCAGTTCCAACAGGGGGCGGGAGACCCAGTACTTC
CASSSNRGRETQYF
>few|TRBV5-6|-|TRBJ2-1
TGTGCCAGCAGTGGGGGAGAAGACAGTTACAATGAGCAGTTCTTC
CASSGGEDSYNEQFF
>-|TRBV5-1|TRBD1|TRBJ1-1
TGCGCCAGCAGTTGGGGACAGGGGAACACTGAAGCTTTCTTT
CASSWGQGNTEAFF
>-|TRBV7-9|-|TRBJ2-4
TGTGCCAGCAGCATAGGATTTGGGGAGCTAGCCAAAAACATTCAGTACTTC
CASSIGFGELAKNIQYF
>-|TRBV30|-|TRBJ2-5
TGTGCCTGGACTCGAGAGGAGACCCAGTACTTC
CAWTREETQYF
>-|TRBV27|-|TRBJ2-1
TGTGCCAGCAGCGAAGGCTCCACTACCTACAATGAGCAGTTCTTC
CASSEGSTTYNEQFF
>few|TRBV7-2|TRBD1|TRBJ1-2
TGTGCCAGCAGCACGGCCGACAGGGGGCGCAATGGCTACACCTTC
CASSTADRGRNGYTF
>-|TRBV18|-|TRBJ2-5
TGTGCCAGCTCACTTGCGGACCTTCAAGAGACCCAGTACTTC
CASSLADLQETQYF
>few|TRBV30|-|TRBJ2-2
TGTGCCTGGAGTCGAGTACTGGGCACCGGGGAGCTGTTTTTT
CAWSRVLGTGELFF
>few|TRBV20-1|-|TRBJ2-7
TGCAGTGCTAGAGCTTACGAGCAGTACTTC
CSARAYEQYF
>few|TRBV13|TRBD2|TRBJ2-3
TGTGCCAGCAGCTTAGTAGTACTAGCGGGAGTTCACTCGCAGTATTTT
CASSLVVLAGVHSQYF
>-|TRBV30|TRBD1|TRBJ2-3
TGTGCCTGGGACGGACAGGGGGCGGGGGATACGCAGTATTTT
CAWDGQGAGDTQYF
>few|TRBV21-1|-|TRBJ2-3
TGTCGCCCGTGTAAGGGCCGCCCAGATACGCAGTATTTT
CRPCKGRPDTQYF
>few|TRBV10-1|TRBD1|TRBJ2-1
TGCGCCAGCAGTGAGTCCGGGACAGGGCAACAGTTCTTC
CASSESGTGQQFF
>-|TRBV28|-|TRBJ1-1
TGTGCCAGCAGAGTTGGGACACCATGGGACACTGAAGCTTTCTTT
CASRVGTPWDTEAFF
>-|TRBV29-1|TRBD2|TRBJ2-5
TGCAGCGTTAGGACTAGCGGGAGAAAGACCCAGTACTTC
CSVRTSGRKTQYF
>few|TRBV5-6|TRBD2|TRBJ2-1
TGTGCCAGCAGCCCTCTAGCGGGGCACTACAATGAGCAGTTCTTC
CASSPLAGHYNEQFF
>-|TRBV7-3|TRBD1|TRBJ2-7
TGTGCCAGCAGACAAAGACAGGGGCATTACGAGCAGTACTTC
CASRQRQGHYEQYF
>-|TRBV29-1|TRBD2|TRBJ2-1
TGCAGCGTCGGACTAGCGGGACTCGTTGAGCAGTTCTTC
CSVGLAGLVEQFF
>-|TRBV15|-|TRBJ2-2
TGTGCCACCAGCAGAGATCTAGGGGACACCACCGGGGAGCTGTTTTTT
CATSRDLGDTTGELFF
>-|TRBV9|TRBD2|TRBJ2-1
TGTGCCAGCAGCGTTAGCGGGAGGCCCAATGAGCAGTTCTTC
CASSVSGRPNEQFF
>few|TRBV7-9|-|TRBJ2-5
TGTGCCAGCAGCTTTCGGGACTACCAAGAGACCCAGTACTTC
CASSFRDYQETQYF
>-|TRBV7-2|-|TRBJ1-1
TGTGCCAGCAGCTTAAGACAGGCGACTGAAGCTTTCTTT
CASSLRQATEAFF
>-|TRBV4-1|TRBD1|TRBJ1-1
TGCGCCAGCAGCGTGGGACAGGGGGCGAGAACTGAAGCTTTCTTT
CASSVGQGARTEAFF
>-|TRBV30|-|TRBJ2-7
TGTGCCTGGAGTAGAGGAGTGAACGAGCAGTACTTC
CAWSRGVNEQYF
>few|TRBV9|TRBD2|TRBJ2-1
TGTGCCAGCAGCGCATTGGGACTAGTTCCCTCCTACAATGAGCAGTTCTTC
CASSALGLVPSYNEQFF
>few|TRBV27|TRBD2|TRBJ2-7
TGTGCCAGCAGTTTATCTGGGACTAGCGGCTACGAGCAGTACTTC
CASSLSGTSGYEQYF
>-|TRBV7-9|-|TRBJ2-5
TGTGCCAGCATCCCCGGGGGCGAAGAGACCCAGTACTTC
CASIPGGEETQYF